A single sample gave rise to the 8 T cell receptor beta chains below, sequenced in a study of blood T cell repertoires in COVID-19. The method was immunoSEQ multiplex PCR; TCRdb's version includes in-frame clones alone and lacks a portion of them. The sample has 150,000 or so clones, more than 75% seen once. The specimen sequenced was PBMCs or T cells enriched from blood (not recorded which). Receptors were obtained from a man aged 40-49 years who had recovered from COVID-19.

The gene calls are TRBV6-5 and TRBJ1-1; D may be TRBD1 (5 bases). The V gene's germline CDR1 is MNHEY and CDR2 SVGAGI. The CDR3 spans 14 residues. Deletions cut 6 bases from V and 1 base from J, with 12 bases between. CDR3 residues: CASRGTLSNTEAFF. In DNA form, the CDR3 reads TGTGCCAGCAGGGGGACTCTTTCGAACACTGAAGCTTTCTTT.

This chain joins TRBV2 and TRBJ2-7; 8 positions match TRBD1. Germline CDR1 is SNHLY and CDR2 is FYNNEI. The V and J ends lost 6 bases and 6 bases, in that order; junction bases with no gene match: 7. The CDR3 consists of 13 residues. In nucleotides, the CDR3 is TGTGCCAGCAGACGTAGCGACAGGGGCGAGCAGTACGTC. It translates to CASRRSDRGEQYV.

This clone was observed a few times. The V and J genes are TRBV7-2 and TRBJ1-4; 9 bases agree with TRBD1. The germline V gene has CDR1 SGHTA and CDR2 FQGNSA. This CDR3 contains 16 residues. The V segment lost 2 bases and the J segment 7 bases; nucleotides outside the gene matches: 8. The CDR3, as DNA: TGTGCCAGCAGCTTAAGGGGGGGACAGGGTACTGAAAAACTGTTTTTT. It is translated as CASSLRGGQGTEKLFF.

The rearrangement joins TRBV23-1 to TRBJ2-7; 8 bases align to TRBD2. TRBV23-1 is recorded as an ORF, its role being uncertain. This CDR3 contains 17 residues. The ends lost 1 base at V and 4 bases at J; junction bases unmatched: 12. This CDR3 is CASSQFFFREGEYEQYV. CDR3 sequence (DNA): TGCGCCAGCAGTCAATTTTTTTTCCGGGAGGGGGAGTACGAGCAGTACGTC.

The chain employs TRBV12-5 and TRBJ2-7; no firm D call. This CDR3 has 12 residues. V lost 0 bases and J 5 bases, leaving 5 bases between the germline ends. Germline CDR1 LGHNT, CDR2 FRNRAP. As DNA, the CDR3 is TGTGCTAGTGGTTTGGTACTAAACGAGCAGTACTTC. It encodes CASGLVLNEQYF.

V usage is TRBV28 and J usage is TRBJ2-7; a weak D match, TRBD1 (6 bases). The CDR3 is 12 amino acids. CDR1 and CDR2 from the germline V gene are MDHEN and SYDVKM. V was shortened by 7 bases and J by 3 bases, with 10 bases between the two germline ends. DNA of the CDR3: TGTGCCAGCACCCTACAGGGCTACGAGCAGTACTTC. Translated: CASTLQGYEQYF.

This chain uses TRBV7-2 with TRBJ1-2; D ambiguous. Trimming pared 1 base from V and 6 bases from J, leaving 9 bases between. Germline V CDR1 and CDR2: SGHTA, FQGNSA. CDR3 length: 13 amino acids. The CDR3 DNA reads TGTGCCAGCAGCTTAGGGCGGGCTAATGGCTACACCTTC. It specifies CASSLGRANGYTF.

V is TRBV3-1 (or the pseudogene TRBV3-2) and J is TRBJ1-6; 7 nucleotides align to TRBD1. Trimming removed 6 bases from V and 3 bases from J; junction bases left unmatched: 5. Looked up from germline, CDR1 is LGHDT and CDR2 is YNNKEL (reference sequence). This CDR3 region has 15 residues. The CDR3 spells CASSHGTDYNSPLHF. CDR3 nucleotides: TGTGCCAGCAGTCATGGGACAGACTATAATTCACCCCTCCACTTT.